These T cell receptor beta chains were read from a single sample in a study of early T cells in non-severe SARS-CoV-2 infection. Via MiXCR, TCRdb re-called the 5' RACE reads, giving one row per CDR3 protein. The sample holds roughly 93,000 distinct CDR3 sequences, approximately 11% seen once. The sample comprised whole blood. These receptors were collected from an adult who was a healthcare worker with PCR-confirmed SARS-CoV-2 infection or an uninfected control (not recorded which). Both conserved end residues are part of each CDR3. Fields, in order: J gene, D gene, V gene, clone size, CDR3 DNA, CDR3 protein. A D gene is named only where the DNA matches it firmly. Expanded clones get a size class; other rows say once, few or many, or leave the size out.

>TRBJ2-2|TRBD1|TRBV29-1|NA
TGCAGCGCCATCCCTGTAGGGGGCATGAACACCGGGGAGCTGTTTTTT
CSAIPVGGMNTGELFF
>TRBJ2-7|NA|TRBV7-2|few
TGTGCCAGCAGCTGGGGCGGGTTTGCCTACGAGCAGTACTTC
CASSWGGFAYEQYF
>TRBJ2-7|NA|TRBV6-5|NA
TGTGCCAGCAGTTACTCCCGTAGGTTGCTTCGGGACGGGACCTACGAGCAGTACTTC
CASSYSRRLLRDGTYEQYF
>TRBJ1-1|NA|TRBV7-9|few
TGTGCCAGCAGCTTTTCGGTCGATGAAGCTTTCTTT
CASSFSVDEAFF
>TRBJ2-5|NA|TRBV29-1|many
TGCAGCGTCCCGAAGGGGGAGACCCAGTACTTC
CSVPKGETQYF
>TRBJ2-7|NA|TRBV9|few
TGTGCCAGCAGTTCAGGAATCGAGCAGTACTTC
CASSSGIEQYF
>TRBJ2-5|NA|TRBV7-7|NA
TGTGCCAGCAGCTCCCTGGTGGGGTTAAGGGGTGGAGAGACCCAGTACTTC
CASSSLVGLRGGETQYF
>TRBJ1-2|TRBD1|TRBV5-1|NA
TGCGCCGGCAGTCAACGGACAGGGGGCATGGATGGCTACACCTTC
CAGSQRTGGMDGYTF
>TRBJ1-6|NA|TRBV28|many
TGTGCCAGCAGTTTAGGGGTTTCGGGCTCCTATAATTCACCCCTCCACTTT
CASSLGVSGSYNSPLHF
>TRBJ2-2|NA|TRBV9|many
TGTGCCAGCAGCAGGAGGCTGGAGAACACCGGGGAGCTGTTTTTT
CASSRRLENTGELFF
>TRBJ2-3|NA|TRBV20-1|NA
TGCAGTGCTAGTGGGCAGGGAGGAGATACGCAGTATTTT
CSASGQGGDTQYF
>TRBJ2-7|TRBD1|TRBV5-4|NA
TGTGCCAGCAGCAATCGGGACAGGGAGATCTACAAGCAGTACTTC
CASSNRDREIYKQYF
>TRBJ1-4|NA|TRBV27|many
TGTGCCAGCACCCCCGCAACTAATGAAAAACTGTTTTTT
CASTPATNEKLFF
>TRBJ1-3|NA|TRBV9|few
TGTGCCAGCAGCGTAGATTCAGGCTTCTACTCTGGAAACACCATATATTTT
CASSVDSGFYSGNTIYF
>TRBJ1-1|NA|TRBV7-9|NA
TGTGCCAGCAGCTTAGGGACAGCGACAGGGAACACTGAAGCTTTCTTT
CASSLGTATGNTEAFF
>TRBJ1-1|NA|TRBV6-5|NA
TGTGCCAGCAGCCTCGGACGCTCCTTTCTTTCTTTCTTT
CASSLGRSFLSFF
>TRBJ2-3|NA|TRBV6-1|few
TGTGCCAGCAGCTTGCGAACGACGGGGTATGATACGCAGTATTTT
CASSLRTTGYDTQYF
>TRBJ1-2|NA|TRBV20-1|many
TGCAGTGCTGCTTGGGGAGTTAACTATGGCTACACCTTC
CSAAWGVNYGYTF
>TRBJ1-2|NA|TRBV28|NA
TGTGCCAGCAGGTCCGGGGCAAACTATGGCTACACCTTC
CASRSGANYGYTF
>TRBJ2-7|TRBD1|TRBV5-1|few
TGCGCCAGCAGCTCCACCGTACGGGCAGGGGGCTCCTACGAGCAGTACTTC
CASSSTVRAGGSYEQYF
>TRBJ1-1|NA|TRBV6-2/TRBV6-3|many
TGTGCCAGCAGGTTACCGGGACAAGAAGCTTTCTTT
CASRLPGQEAFF
>TRBJ2-7|TRBD2|TRBV5-1|few
TGCGCCAGCAGCTTGGCCAGGAGTAGCGGGACCTACGAGCAGTACTTC
CASSLARSSGTYEQYF
>TRBJ2-1|NA|TRBV20-1|NA
TGCAGTGCTAGCACGGGAGCGACGTCTGAGCAGTTCTTC
CSASTGATSEQFF
>TRBJ1-4|NA|TRBV5-5|many
TGTGCCAGCAGCCTGGGGCTTAATGAAAAACTGTTTTTT
CASSLGLNEKLFF
>TRBJ1-1|NA|TRBV20-1|few
TGCAGTGCTATGAGCCTGGCTTGGAACACTGAAGCTTTCTTT
CSAMSLAWNTEAFF
>TRBJ2-1|NA|TRBV11-2|NA
TGTGCCAGCAGCTTAGGCAGGGGAATTTACAATGAGCAGTTCTTC
CASSLGRGIYNEQFF
>TRBJ2-2|NA|TRBV18|few
TGTGCCAGCTCACGGGATTGGGACATCGGCACCGGGGAGCTGTTTTTT
CASSRDWDIGTGELFF
>TRBJ2-1|TRBD2|TRBV5-1|few
TGCGCCAGCACCCCCGGGACTAGATACAATGAGCAGTTCTTC
CASTPGTRYNEQFF
>TRBJ2-1|NA|TRBV7-9|NA
TGTGCCAGCAGCTTAGCACTAGCAGGCAATGAGCAGTTCTTC
CASSLALAGNEQFF
>TRBJ2-1|NA|TRBV29-1|NA
TGCAGCGTTGAACGAGTCGACCAACCCCGGGGCAATGAGCAGTTCTTC
CSVERVDQPRGNEQFF
>TRBJ2-1|TRBD1|TRBV15|NA
TGTGCCACCAGCAGAGTCCGAGACAGGGCAGACAATGAGCAGTTCTTC
CATSRVRDRADNEQFF
>TRBJ2-3|TRBD1|TRBV6-2/TRBV6-3|NA
TGTGCCAGCAGGGATTTCAACAGGGGCAGCACAGATACGCAGTATTTT
CASRDFNRGSTDTQYF
>TRBJ1-2|NA|TRBV13|few
TGTGCCAGCAGCTTAACCCCCCGGCAGGGAGGTGGTGGCTACACCTTC
CASSLTPRQGGGGYTF
>TRBJ1-4|NA|TRBV7-2|many
TGTGCCAGCAGCTTAGCGGGACCTAATGAAAAACTGTTTTTT
CASSLAGPNEKLFF
>TRBJ2-1|TRBD2|TRBV7-3|many
TGTGCCAGCAGCCCCCAGCGGGAGTCTTACAATGAGCAGTTCTTC
CASSPQRESYNEQFF
>TRBJ2-7|NA|TRBV7-2|NA
TGTGCCAGCAGCTATTCCCCGGGGGAGCAGTACTTC
CASSYSPGEQYF
>TRBJ2-1|NA|TRBV11-2|many
TGTGCCAGCAGCTTAGTATGGGGTGTGGGGAGGTTCTATGAGCAGTTCTTC
CASSLVWGVGRFYEQFF
>TRBJ2-6|TRBD1|TRBV19|many
TGTGCCAGTAGTCTTGGACAGGGGGCCTCTGGGGCCAACGTCCTGACTTTC
CASSLGQGASGANVLTF
>TRBJ2-3|NA|TRBV29-1|NA
TGCAGCGTTGAACGTGGCGGAACGGGGGATACGCAGTATTTT
CSVERGGTGDTQYF
>TRBJ2-1|NA|TRBV30|few
TGTGCCTGGAGCGCTGAGCTGAGCTCCTACAATGAGCAGTTCTTC
CAWSAELSSYNEQFF
>TRBJ2-7|NA|TRBV9|NA
TGTGCCAGCAGCGTAGATTCAGGCATCGCTTACGAGCAGTACTTC
CASSVDSGIAYEQYF
>TRBJ1-5|NA|TRBV7-2|NA
TGTGCCAGCAGCTGGACGATTACAGGGAATCAGCCCCAGCATTTT
CASSWTITGNQPQHF
>TRBJ2-1|TRBD1|TRBV28|NA
TGTGCCAGCAGCTACTATTTCGGGACAGCCGGACCCTACGAGCAGTTCTTC
CASSYYFGTAGPYEQFF
>TRBJ2-7|NA|TRBV6-6|NA
TGTGCCAGCAGCTTTGGGACGGCCGAGCAGTACTTC
CASSFGTAEQYF
>TRBJ1-5|NA|TRBV29-1|many
TGCAGCGTGTGGGACGGCGATCAGCCCCAGCATTTT
CSVWDGDQPQHF
>TRBJ2-2|NA|TRBV6-1|few
TGTGCCAGCAGTGTAAGGCCGAACACCGGGGAGCTGTTTTTT
CASSVRPNTGELFF
>TRBJ2-3|TRBD1|TRBV24-1|NA
TGTGCCACCAGTGATTCCCTACGGGACAGGGGGACACTACGCGGAGATACGCAGTATTTT
CATSDSLRDRGTLRGDTQYF
>TRBJ1-1|NA|TRBV12-5|many
TGTGCTAGTGGTTCCCACAGGAACACTGAAGCTTTCTTT
CASGSHRNTEAFF
>TRBJ1-5|TRBD1|TRBV6-5|few
TGTGCCAGCAGTTACTCGAACAGGGGTGGTCAGCCCCAGCATTTT
CASSYSNRGGQPQHF
>TRBJ2-7|TRBD2|TRBV6-1|few
TGTGCCAGCAGCCACGGGGGGTCCCTTGGGGAGCAGTACTTC
CASSHGGSLGEQYF
>TRBJ1-6|NA|TRBV5-6|NA
TGTGCCAGCAGCCGGACTGACAGATCAGGTTCACCCCTCCACTTT
CASSRTDRSGSPLHF